This record looks at one T cell receptor beta chain sequence and its context. Its antigen is as yet unknown. V was shortened by 1 base and J by 7 bases, with 16 bases between the two germline ends. CDR1 and CDR2 from the germline V gene are SGHDN and FVKESK. The CDR3 extends over 16 amino acids. Here immunoSEQ multiplex PCR was the method, and the copy in TCRdb shows in-frame clones only, minus some. In the table there are 230,000 or so clones, 65% of which are singletons. The data stem from a study of shared clonotypes between healthy human individuals. For the study at large: Per donor, CD8 memory used one plate, CD8 naive used two, CD4 memory used three and CD4 naive used three. Study conclusions and caveats: The sole specimen, blood, was sampled, and tissue repertoires likely differ.

This sequence was found in a young man in good health. The sample consisted of memory CD4+ T cells sorted from blood. As to subset: CD45RA-negative fraction. V usage is TRBV14 and J usage is TRBJ1-4; D gene uncertain. CDR3 sequence (DNA): TGTGCCAGCAGCCAAGCGTATACACTTTTAGGTGAAAAACTGTTTTTT. Protein: CASSQAYTLLGEKLFF.